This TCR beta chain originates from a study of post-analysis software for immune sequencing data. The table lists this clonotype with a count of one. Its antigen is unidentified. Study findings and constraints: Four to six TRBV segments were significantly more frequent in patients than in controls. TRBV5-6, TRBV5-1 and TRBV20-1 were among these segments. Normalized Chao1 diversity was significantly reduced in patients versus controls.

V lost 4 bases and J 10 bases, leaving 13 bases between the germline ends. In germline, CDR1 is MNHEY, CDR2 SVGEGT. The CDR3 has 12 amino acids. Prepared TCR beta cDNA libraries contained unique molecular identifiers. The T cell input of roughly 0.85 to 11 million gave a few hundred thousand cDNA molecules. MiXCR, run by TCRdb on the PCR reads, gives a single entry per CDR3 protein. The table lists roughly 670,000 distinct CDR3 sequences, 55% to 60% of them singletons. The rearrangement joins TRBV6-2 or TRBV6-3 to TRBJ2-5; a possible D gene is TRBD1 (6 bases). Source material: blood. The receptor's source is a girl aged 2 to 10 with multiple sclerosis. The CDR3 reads CASSLATGYQYF. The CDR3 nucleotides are TGTGCCAGCAGTTTAGCGACAGGTTACCAGTACTTC.